Given below is one T cell receptor beta chain in context. Antigen unknown. The data are from a study of T cell repertoires in cytomegalovirus infection. Study results and limitations: Clonotype analysis showed dominance of the ex vivo response by HLA-C-restricted CMV-specific TCR beta clonotypes.

V shed 7 bases and J shed 0 bases, with 19 bases lying between them. CDR1 and CDR2 from the germline V gene are LNHDA and SQIVND (reference sequence). This CDR3 is 17 amino acids long. Via MiXCR, TCRdb re-called the reads, giving one row per CDR3 protein. This table has approximately 76,000 distinct CDR3 sequences, approximately 24% appearing once. The clonotype was recovered from a human donor in good health (CMV status not recorded). Some clones in this sample may be carry-over from other donors' samples. Sequencing used CD8+ T cells from cultured PBMCs, obtained from culture after CMV antigen stimulation. The V gene is TRBV19, the J gene TRBJ1-5; weak D call: TRBD1 (5 bases). The CDR3 here is CASTYGGGSYSNQPQHF. Here the CDR3 DNA reads TGTGCCAGTACCTACGGGGGGGGAAGCTATAGCAATCAGCCCCAGCATTTT.